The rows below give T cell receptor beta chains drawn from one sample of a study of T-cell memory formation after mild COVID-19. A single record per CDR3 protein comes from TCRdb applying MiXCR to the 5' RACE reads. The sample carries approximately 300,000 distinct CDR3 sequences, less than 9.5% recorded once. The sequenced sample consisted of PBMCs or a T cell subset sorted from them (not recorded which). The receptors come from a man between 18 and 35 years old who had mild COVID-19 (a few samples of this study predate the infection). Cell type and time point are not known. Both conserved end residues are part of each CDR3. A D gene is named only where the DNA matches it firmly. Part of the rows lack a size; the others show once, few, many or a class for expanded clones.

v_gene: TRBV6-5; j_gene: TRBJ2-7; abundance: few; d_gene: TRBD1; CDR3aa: CASSYWDRSYEQYF; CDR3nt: TGTGCCAGCAGTTACTGGGACAGGTCCTACGAGCAGTACTTC
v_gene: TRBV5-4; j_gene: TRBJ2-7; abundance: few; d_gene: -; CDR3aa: CASSFEGGRYEQYF; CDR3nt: TGTGCCAGCAGCTTTGAGGGGGGGCGCTACGAGCAGTACTTC
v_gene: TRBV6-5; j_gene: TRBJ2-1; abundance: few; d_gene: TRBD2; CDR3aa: CASSYLSGGEQFF; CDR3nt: TGTGCCAGCAGTTACCTTAGCGGGGGGGAGCAGTTCTTC
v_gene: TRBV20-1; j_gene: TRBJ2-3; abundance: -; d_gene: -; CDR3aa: CSATYRYRADTQYF; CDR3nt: TGCAGTGCCACATATCGGTATAGGGCAGATACGCAGTATTTT
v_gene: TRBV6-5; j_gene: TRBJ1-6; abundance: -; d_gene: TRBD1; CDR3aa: CASSYSTGVHSYNSPLHF; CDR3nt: TGTGCCAGCAGTTATTCGACAGGGGTCCACTCCTATAATTCACCCCTCCACTTT
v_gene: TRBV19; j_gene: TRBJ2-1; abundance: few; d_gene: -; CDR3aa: CASRDSDWNEQFF; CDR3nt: TGTGCCAGCCGGGACTCAGACTGGAATGAGCAGTTCTTC
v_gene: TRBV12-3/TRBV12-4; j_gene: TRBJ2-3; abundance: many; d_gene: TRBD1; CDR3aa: CASSSGQGRDTQYF; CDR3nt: TGTGCCAGCAGTTCGGGACAGGGGAGGGATACGCAGTATTTT
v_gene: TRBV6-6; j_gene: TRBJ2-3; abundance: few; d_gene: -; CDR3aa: CASGQRGEYF; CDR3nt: TGTGCCAGCGGACAGCGGGGCGAGTATTTT
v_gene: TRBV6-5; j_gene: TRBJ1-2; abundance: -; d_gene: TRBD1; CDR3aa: CASSQGTGGYTF; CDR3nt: TGTGCCAGCAGCCAGGGGACAGGGGGCTACACCTTC
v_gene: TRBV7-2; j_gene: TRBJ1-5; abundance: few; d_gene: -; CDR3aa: CASSLWGANQPQHF; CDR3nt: TGCGCCAGCAGCTTATGGGGGGCTAATCAGCCCCAGCATTTT
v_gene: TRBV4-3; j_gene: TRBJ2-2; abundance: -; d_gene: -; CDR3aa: CASSQDIGWSYTGELFF; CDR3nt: TGCGCCAGCAGCCAAGATATAGGGTGGTCATACACCGGGGAGCTGTTTTTT
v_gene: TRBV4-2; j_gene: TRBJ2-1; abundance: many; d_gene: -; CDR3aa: CASSPGSHNEQFF; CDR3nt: TGTGCCAGCAGCCCCGGGAGCCACAATGAGCAGTTCTTC
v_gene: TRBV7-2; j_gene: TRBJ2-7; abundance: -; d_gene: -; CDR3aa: CASSSRVSLHEQYF; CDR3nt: TGTGCCAGCAGCTCAAGAGTCAGCCTCCACGAGCAGTACTTC
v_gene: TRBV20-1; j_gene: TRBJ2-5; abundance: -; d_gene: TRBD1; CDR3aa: CSPRDRGLRETQYF; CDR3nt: TGCAGTCCTAGGGACAGGGGGCTCCGGGAGACCCAGTACTTC
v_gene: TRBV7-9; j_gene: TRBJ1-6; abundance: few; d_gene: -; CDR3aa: CASSPELGNSPLHF; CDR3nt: TGTGCCAGCAGCCCCGAGTTGGGTAATTCACCCCTCCACTTT
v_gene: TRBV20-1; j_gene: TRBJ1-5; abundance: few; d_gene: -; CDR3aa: CSARWGAGLDQPQHF; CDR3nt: TGCAGTGCTAGATGGGGGGCAGGTTTGGACCAGCCCCAGCATTTT
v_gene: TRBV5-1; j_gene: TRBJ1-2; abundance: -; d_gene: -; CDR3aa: CASSLASGSGYTF; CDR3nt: TGCGCCAGCAGCTTGGCCTCTGGGTCTGGCTACACCTTC
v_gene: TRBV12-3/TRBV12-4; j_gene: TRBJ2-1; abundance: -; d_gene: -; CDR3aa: CASRRTLGEQFF; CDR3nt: TGTGCCAGCAGGCGGACCCTGGGTGAGCAGTTCTTC
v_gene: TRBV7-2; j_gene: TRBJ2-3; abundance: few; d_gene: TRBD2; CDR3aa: CASSPTGLAGGDTQYF; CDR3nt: TGTGCCAGCAGCCCGACGGGACTAGCGGGGGGAGATACGCAGTATTTT
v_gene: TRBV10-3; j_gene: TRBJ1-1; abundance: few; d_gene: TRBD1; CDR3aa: CAIRTSGQGGEAFF; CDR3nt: TGTGCCATCAGAACTAGCGGACAGGGAGGTGAAGCTTTCTTT
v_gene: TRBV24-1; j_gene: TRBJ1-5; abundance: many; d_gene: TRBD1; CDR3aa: CATSDPRTGGNQPQHF; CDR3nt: TGTGCCACCAGTGACCCACGGACAGGGGGCAATCAGCCCCAGCATTTT
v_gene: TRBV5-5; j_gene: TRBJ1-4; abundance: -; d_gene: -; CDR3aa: CASRAGGGDEKLFF; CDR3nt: TGTGCCAGCAGGGCCGGGGGAGGAGATGAAAAACTGTTTTTT
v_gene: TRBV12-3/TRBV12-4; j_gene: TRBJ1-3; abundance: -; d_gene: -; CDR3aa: CASSFHGSGNTIYF; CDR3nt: TGTGCCAGCAGTTTCCATGGCTCTGGAAACACCATATATTTT
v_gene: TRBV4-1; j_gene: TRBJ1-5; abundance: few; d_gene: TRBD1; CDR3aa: CASSLTQGAGQPQHF; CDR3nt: TGCGCCAGCAGCCTAACCCAGGGGGCTGGGCAGCCCCAGCATTTT
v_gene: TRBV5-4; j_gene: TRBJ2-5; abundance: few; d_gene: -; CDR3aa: CASSLEETETQYF; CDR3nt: TGTGCCAGCAGCTTGGAGGAGACGGAGACCCAGTACTTC